This passage covers 18 T cell receptor beta chains from one sample sequenced in a study of T cells in Graves' hyperthyroidism and ophthalmopathy. RNA transcripts gave rise to amplified TCR beta CDR3 regions. An initial round of RT-PCR targeting the TCR CDR3 relied on the HTBI primer set. Each CDR3 protein gets one entry after TCRdb re-called the multiplex PCR reads with MiXCR. The sample has 400,000 to 500,000 distinct CDR3 sequences; around 13% are singletons. Input material: blood. The receptors were sampled from a woman between 18 and 29 years old with Graves' hyperthyroidism.

This clonotype was found many times. The chain links TRBV6-1 to TRBJ1-2; D may be TRBD1 (6 bases). V lost 8 bases to trimming and J lost 5 bases, with 21 bases between them. The CDR3 totals 15 residues. Germline assignment: CDR1 MNHNS and CDR2 SASEGT. Here the CDR3 DNA reads TGTGCCAGCTGTTCAGTAGGAGGGACAAGTTATGGCTACACCTTC. Translation gives CASCSVGGTSYGYTF.

This clonotype was observed many times. The chain combines TRBV20-1 with TRBJ2-7; TRBD2 matches 7 bases. Trimming took 5 bases from V and 0 from J; bases not matched to a gene: 10. Germline CDR1 reads DFQATT; CDR2 reads SNEGSKA (reference sequence). The CDR3 has 15 residues. The DNA of the CDR3 is TGCAGTGCTGGTTTTTCGGCTAGCGGCTCCTACGAGCAGTACTTC. Protein sequence: CSAGFSASGSYEQYF.

This clonotype was found a few times. The J gene is TRBJ1-1, the V gene TRBV6-2 or TRBV6-3; D uncertain. The germline CDR1 and CDR2 sequences are MNHEY and SVGEGT. This CDR3 is 15 amino acids long. V was cut by 0 bases and J by 4 bases, with 12 bases left in between. The CDR3 reads CASSYSKGMSTEAFF. CDR3 coding DNA: TGTGCCAGCAGTTACTCCAAGGGAATGAGCACTGAAGCTTTCTTT.

Many counts were recorded for this clonotype. The chain couples TRBV27 to TRBJ2-5; 12 bases align to TRBD2. This CDR3 is built from 16 residues. The V and J ends lost 2 bases and 3 bases, in that order; junction bases with no gene match: 4. CDR1 and CDR2 (germline): MNHEY, SMNVEV (reference sequence). The CDR3 reads CASSLPPSGREETQYF. CDR3 DNA sequence: TGTGCCAGCAGTTTACCTCCTAGCGGGAGGGAAGAGACCCAGTACTTC.

This clonotype was seen at least ten times. The rearrangement joins TRBV28 to TRBJ1-1; 11 bases fit TRBD1. The CDR3 is 17 amino acids. V trimming: 0 bases; J trimming: 1 base; junction bases outside the gene matches: 4. CDR1 is MDHEN and CDR2 is SYDVKM in the germline V gene. The CDR3 region has the DNA TGTGCCAGCAGTTTATGGGACAGGGGGCGTCCGAACACTGAAGCTTTCTTT. Translation gives CASSLWDRGRPNTEAFF.

This clonotype was counted only a few times. The chain uses TRBV14 and TRBJ2-2; possibly TRBD1 for D (6 bases). This CDR3 is built from 15 residues. Germline CDR1 is SGHDN and CDR2 is FVKESK. Between the trimmed V and J ends, which lost 4 bases and 5 bases, there was a span of 14 bases. The CDR3 region is CASSPTGLETGELFF. CDR3 in DNA: TGTGCCAGCAGCCCGACAGGACTCGAAACCGGGGAGCTGTTTTTT.

Only a few counts were recorded for this clonotype. CDR3 residues: CASRVGGSTGELFF. Written as DNA, the CDR3 is TGTGCCAGCAGGGTAGGGGGTAGCACCGGGGAGCTGTTTTTT. The V call is TRBV28, the J call TRBJ2-2, with D maybe TRBD1 (6 bases). The germline V gene encodes CDR1 MDHEN and CDR2 SYDVKM. With 6 bases removed from V and 4 bases from J, the gap between germline ends came to 12 bases. This CDR3 contains 14 residues. Together with reference TRBV28 and TRBJ2-2, the CDR3 gives the full variable domain: DVKVTQSSRYLVKRTGEKVFLECVQDMDHENMFWYRQDPGLGLRLIYFSYDVKMKEKGDIPEGYSVSREKKERFSLILESASTNQTSMYLCASRVGGSTGELFFGEGSRLTVL.

This clonotype was found once. V and J are TRBV7-9 and TRBJ1-4, with no clear D. V gave up 5 bases and J gave up 4 bases, with 14 bases separating them. CDR1 is SEHNR and CDR2 is FQNEAQ in the germline V gene (reference sequence). The length of the CDR3 is 15 residues. The CDR3 sequence: CASSPTSPLNEKLFF. CDR3 in DNA: TGTGCCAGCAGCCCGACGTCCCCTCTTAATGAAAAACTGTTTTTT.

This clonotype was picked up many times. The CDR3 DNA reads TGTGCCAGCAGTGACAGGGGAGGTACCGGGGAGCTGTTTTTT. This encodes CASSDRGGTGELFF. The V and J genes are TRBV6-4 and TRBJ2-2; a weak D match, TRBD2 (6 bases). CDR3 length: 14 residues. CDR1 MRHNA and CDR2 SNTAGT come from the germline V gene. Trimming removed 2 bases from V and 5 bases from J, with 9 bases in between.

This clonotype was found many times. This chain connects TRBV12-3 or TRBV12-4 to TRBJ2-1; D is perhaps TRBD2 (6 bases). This CDR3 region has 17 residues. Deletions cut 6 bases from V and 3 bases from J, with 21 bases between. CDR3 protein: CASSQGGWGVIYNEQFF. As DNA, the CDR3 is TGTGCCAGCAGCCAAGGTGGTTGGGGGGTCATCTACAATGAGCAGTTCTTC.

This clonotype occurred many times. CDR3 amino acids: CASSPNRGGAETQYF. The CDR3 bases are TGTGCCAGCAGCCCCAACCGGGGGGGGGCAGAGACCCAGTACTTC. This chain links TRBV12-3 or TRBV12-4 with TRBJ2-5, with 8 nucleotides matching TRBD2. The CDR3 is 15 residues long. The V gene end was trimmed by 6 bases and the J gene end by 4 bases; junction bases not matched to a gene: 10.

The chain combines TRBV24-1 with TRBJ2-2, with no clear D. Trimming pared 5 bases from V and 3 bases from J, leaving 3 bases between. Germline loops: CDR1 KGHDR, CDR2 SFDVKD. The CDR3 length is 12 residues. The CDR3: CATSAYTGELFF. Written as DNA, the CDR3 is TGTGCCACCAGTGCATACACCGGGGAGCTGTTTTTT.

The genes are TRBV4-1 and TRBJ1-2; possible D gene TRBD1, 6 bases. The germline CDR1 and CDR2 sequences are MGHRA and YSYEKL. This CDR3 contains 16 residues. Between the trimmed V and J ends, which lost 3 bases and 4 bases, there was a span of 18 bases. The CDR3 DNA is TGCGCCAGCAGCCACCCCGGAAGGGGGTCTAGCTATGGCTACACCTTC. Translation: CASSHPGRGSSYGYTF.

This clonotype showed up many times. The rearrangement uses TRBV3-1 and TRBJ2-7; tentative D call: TRBD1 (5 bases). With 1 base removed from V and 6 bases from J, the gap between germline ends came to 7 bases. CDR1 and CDR2 (germline): LGHDT, YNNKEL (reference sequence). This CDR3 region has 12 residues. This CDR3 is CASSQGGVEQYF. The CDR3 DNA sequence: TGTGCCAGCAGCCAAGGGGGCGTCGAGCAGTACTTC.

CDR3 sequence (DNA): TGCAGTGCTTCGTTGCTGGGGGGCAACTATGGCTACACCTTC. This translates into CSASLLGGNYGYTF. The chain combines TRBV20-1 with TRBJ1-2, with D perhaps TRBD1 (6 bases). V was shortened by 5 bases and J by 2 bases, with 15 bases between the two germline ends. The CDR3 extends over 14 amino acids. The germline gives CDR1 DFQATT, CDR2 SNEGSKA (reference sequence).

This clonotype was seen a few times. An end of the junction does not agree with germline; a read error may underlie this. V is TRBV6-1 and J is TRBJ2-3; D call uncertain. CDR1 is MNHNS, CDR2 SASEGT, per germline. CDR3 length: 14 residues. CDR3 DNA: TGTGCCAGCGGTGAAAGGCTCTCTAGGGATACGCAGTATTTT. Translated: CASGERLSRDTQYF.

The rearrangement joins TRBV10-2 to TRBJ2-2, with 10 bases aligning to TRBD2. This CDR3 spans 15 amino acids. V gave up 2 bases and J gave up 5 bases; unmatched junction bases: 2. CDR1 and CDR2 from the germline V gene are WSHSY and SAAADI. CDR3 residues: CASSERAGGTGELFF. DNA of the CDR3: TGCGCCAGCAGTGAGAGAGCGGGAGGGACCGGGGAGCTGTTTTTT.

This clonotype was seen ten or more times. This chain joins TRBV5-1 and TRBJ1-1; 9 bases align to TRBD1. The CDR3 spans 15 residues. CDR1 and CDR2 (germline): SGHRS, YFSETQ. V was pared by 3 bases and J by 1 base, with 4 bases of the junction left unmatched. CDR3 DNA sequence: TGCGCCAGCAGCTCCGGACAGGGGTGGAACACTGAAGCTTTCTTT. Its protein product is CASSSGQGWNTEAFF.